A single sample gave rise to the 24 T cell receptor beta chains below, sequenced in a study of post-analysis software for immune sequencing data. Overall study results and limits: TRBV5-6, TRBV5-1 and TRBV20-1 belonged to a set of five TRBV segments that were more frequent in patients than controls.

Their target antigens are unknown. Unique molecular identifiers were carried by the TCR beta cDNA libraries. One entry per CDR3 protein, called by TCRdb with MiXCR from the PCR reads. The sample carries roughly 700,000 distinct CDR3 sequences, 25% to 30% recorded once. The sample was blood. The receptors here all came from a girl aged 5-17 years with multiple sclerosis.

This clonotype was picked up a small number of times. J is TRBJ2-1 and V is TRBV7-2; 7 nucleotides match TRBD2. With 11 bases clipped from V and 8 bases from J, the junction kept 9 bases outside the gene matches. The CDR3 loop spans 12 amino acids. CDR1 is SGHTA, CDR2 FQGNSA, per germline. CDR3 loop: CASNGEGYEQFF. The CDR3 nucleotides read TGTGCCTCCAACGGGGAGGGGTATGAGCAGTTCTTC.

This chain connects TRBV7-2 to TRBJ2-7; 9 nucleotides match TRBD2. V dropped 6 bases and J dropped 1; count of bases not matched to a gene: 7. The germline CDR1 and CDR2 sequences are SGHTA and FQGNSA. The CDR3 runs to 15 residues. CDR3 protein: CASRFGAGGSYEQYF. The DNA for the CDR3 is TGTGCCAGCAGATTCGGAGCGGGGGGATCCTACGAGCAGTACTTC.

This clonotype was detected ten times or more. The chain is built from TRBV6-5 and TRBJ2-7; 9 nucleotides agree with TRBD1. Germline V lookup: CDR1 MNHEY, CDR2 SVGAGI. This CDR3 comprises 14 residues. V was clipped by 6 bases and J by 2 bases; unmatched bases: 5. In nucleotides, the CDR3 is TGTGCCAGCAGGGCCGGGACAGGGCCCTACGAGCAGTACTTC. As protein: CASRAGTGPYEQYF.

The CDR3 DNA reads as TGCGCCAGCAGCTTGCCGGGACAGGGGTATGGCTACACCTTC. The encoded protein is CASSLPGQGYGYTF. This chain uses TRBV5-1 with TRBJ1-2; 10 nucleotides align to TRBD1. With 1 base clipped from V and 5 bases from J, the junction kept 2 bases outside the gene matches. The germline V gene encodes CDR1 SGHRS and CDR2 YFSETQ. This CDR3 is built from 14 residues.

The V and J genes are TRBV6-2 or TRBV6-3 and TRBJ2-5, with 9 bases aligning to TRBD1. The J call may be wrong; the DNA end is better matched by TRBJ2-7. In germline, CDR1 is MNHEY, CDR2 SVGEGT. The CDR3 is made up of 14 amino acids. CDR3 loop: CASGEQGASYEQYF. CDR3 nucleotide sequence: TGTGCCAGCGGCGAACAGGGGGCCTCCTACGAGCAGTACTTC.

In DNA form, the CDR3 reads TGTGCCAGCAGCCAATGGTATGACGAGCAGTTCTTC. Translated, it gives CASSQWYDEQFF. The J gene is TRBJ2-1, the V gene TRBV14, with D unclear. CDR3 length: 12 amino acids. The V gene lost 2 bases and the J gene lost 10 bases, with 9 bases spanning the gap. Germline loops: CDR1 SGHDN, CDR2 FVKESK.

This sequence joins TRBV29-1 and TRBJ2-7; 15 bases align to TRBD2. This CDR3 comprises 17 residues. The germline V gene has CDR1 SQVTM and CDR2 ANQGSEA. V lost 6 bases, J lost 0 bases, and 9 bases stayed unmatched. CDR3 DNA: TGCAGCGTGGGGGGACTAGCGGGAGGACTCAACTCCTACGAGCAGTACTTC. Translated: CSVGGLAGGLNSYEQYF.

The chain joins TRBV20-1 to TRBJ2-7, with TRBD1 matching 7 bases. Germline V gene lookup returns CDR1 DFQATT and CDR2 SNEGSKA (reference sequence). With V trimmed by 4 bases and J by 7 bases, 10 bases remained unmatched. This CDR3 spans 13 amino acids. CDR3 bases: TGCAGTGCTACTCGACAGGGCTCTGGGGAGCAGTACTTC. It encodes CSATRQGSGEQYF.

The genes are TRBV29-1 and TRBJ1-1; possible D gene TRBD1, 5 bases. V shed 7 bases and J shed 4 bases, with 16 bases lying between them. Germline V lookup: CDR1 SQVTM, CDR2 ANQGSEA. The CDR3 is 13 amino acids. The CDR3 DNA is TGCAGCGGCGGGACCCTCCGGAGCACTGAAGCTTTCTTT. Translating gives CSGGTLRSTEAFF.

This clonotype turned up a few times. The J gene is TRBJ2-6, the V gene TRBV7-2, with TRBD2 matching over 10 bases. The CDR3 has 14 amino acids. Germline V CDR1 and CDR2: SGHTA, FQGNSA. The V segment lost 4 bases and the J segment 12 bases; nucleotides outside the gene matches: 6. The CDR3 loop reads CASSSRTSGLVLTF. The CDR3, as DNA: TGTGCCAGCAGCTCTCGGACTAGCGGACTCGTCCTGACTTTC.

This clonotype was counted a few times. The V call is TRBV2, the J call TRBJ2-1, with TRBD2 matching over 10 bases. The CDR3 covers 14 residues. Germline CDR1 is SNHLY and CDR2 is FYNNEI. The V gene end was trimmed by 10 bases and the J gene end by 6 bases; junction bases not matched to a gene: 9. In nucleotides, the CDR3 is TGTGCCATAGTAGCGGGAGGCCAATTCAATGAGCAGTTCTTC. Its translation is CAIVAGGQFNEQFF.

The CDR3 loop is CASSGPGQGAYNEQFF. The DNA of the CDR3 is TGTGCCAGCAGTGGCCCGGGACAGGGGGCCTACAATGAGCAGTTCTTC. The chain combines TRBV2 with TRBJ2-1; 11 bases agree with TRBD1. Germline CDR1 and CDR2: SNHLY and FYNNEI. The CDR3 has 16 residues. The junction had 4 bases not matched to a gene; V was cut back by 4 bases and J by 2 bases. Full variable domain (outside the CDR3, taken from reference TRBV2 and TRBJ2-1): EPEVTQTPSHQVTQMGQEVILRCVPISNHLYFYWYRQILGQKVEFLVSFYNNEISEKSEIFDDQFSVERPDGSNFTLKIRSTKLEDSAMYFCASSGPGQGAYNEQFFGPGTRLTVL.

In this sample, this clonotype turned up a few times. The chain recombines TRBV4-1 with TRBJ2-7; D is uncertain. The CDR3 contains 13 residues. The germline V gene has CDR1 MGHRA and CDR2 YSYEKL. The germline V and J ends were trimmed by 5 bases and 8 bases, with 16 bases remaining between them. CDR3 loop: CASSKTGGHQQYF. The CDR3 DNA reads as TGCGCCAGCAGCAAAACGGGCGGCCATCAGCAGTACTTC.

A few counts support this clonotype. The CDR3 protein is CSADLAGVPYEQYF. CDR3 in DNA: TGCAGCGCCGATCTAGCGGGGGTACCGTACGAGCAGTACTTC. The chain employs TRBV20-1 and TRBJ2-7; the match to TRBD2 covers 10 bases. This CDR3 is built from 14 residues. CDR1 is DFQATT and CDR2 is SNEGSKA in the germline V gene (reference sequence).

The chain joins TRBV7-8 to TRBJ1-5, with D uncertain. CDR1 is SGHVS, CDR2 FQNEAQ, per germline. V lost 5 bases to trimming and J lost 11 bases, with 13 bases between them. The CDR3 extends over 12 amino acids. CDR3 residues: CASSPLTGTQHF. DNA of the CDR3: TGTGCCAGCAGCCCCCTCACGGGTACCCAGCATTTT.

The table lists this clonotype with a few counts. The chain links TRBV3-1 to TRBJ2-1, with D hard to call. Trimming removed 5 bases from V and 9 bases from J, with 14 bases in between. Germline lookup yields CDR1 LGHDT and CDR2 YNNKEL (reference sequence). This CDR3 region has 13 residues. This CDR3 is CASSGPRAGEQFF. CDR3 nucleotides: TGTGCCAGCAGCGGACCGCGCGCAGGTGAGCAGTTCTTC.

This clonotype occurred a few times. This chain joins TRBV5-1 and TRBJ2-1, with TRBD2 matching 8 bases. V was clipped by 2 bases and J by 8 bases; unmatched bases: 3. This CDR3 contains 13 residues. Germline values: CDR1 SGHRS, CDR2 YFSETQ. CDR3: CASSFSGVDEQFF. DNA for the CDR3: TGCGCCAGCAGCTTTAGCGGGGTGGATGAGCAGTTCTTC.

In this sample, this clonotype turned up a few times. The chain is built from TRBV6-6 and TRBJ2-3; TRBD2 matches at 9 bases. Germline-derived CDR1 and CDR2 are MNHNY and SVGAGI (reference sequence). Trimming removed 5 bases from V and 8 bases from J; junction bases left unmatched: 8. The CDR3 runs 14 residues. The CDR3 protein is CASSSGRTLGTQYF. The CDR3 DNA reads as TGTGCCAGCAGTAGCGGGAGGACGCTCGGTACGCAGTATTTT.

A single count supports this clonotype. This chain joins TRBV5-6 and TRBJ2-7, with no clear D. Germline V gene data show CDR1 as SGHDT and CDR2 as YYEEEE. CDR3 length: 12 amino acids. With 1 base removed from V and 6 bases from J, the gap between germline ends came to 8 bases. CDR3 nucleotide sequence: TGTGCCAGCAGCTTGAACATTTCCGAGCAGTACTTC. This gives the protein CASSLNISEQYF.

The gene calls are TRBV6-7 and TRBJ1-1; D ambiguous. TRBV6-7 is classed as an ORF, of uncertain function. This CDR3 region has 14 residues. The germline V and J ends were trimmed by 1 base and 0 bases, with 6 bases remaining between them. As DNA, the CDR3 is TGTGCCAGCAGTTACTATAACTTGAACACTGAAGCTTTCTTT. Protein: CASSYYNLNTEAFF.

The CDR3 nucleotides are TGTGCCAGCAGTTACCCCTTAGAGACCCAGTACTTC. Translation gives CASSYPLETQYF. This chain uses TRBV6-2 or TRBV6-3 with TRBJ2-5; D gene unclear. Trimming took off 2 bases at V and 4 bases at J, with 5 bases between the two ends. Germline V gene lookup returns CDR1 MNHEY and CDR2 SVGEGT. This CDR3 comprises 12 residues.

The chain uses TRBV7-6 and TRBJ1-4; D uncertain. Germline CDR1 reads SGHVS; CDR2 reads FNYEAQ. This CDR3 is built from 13 residues. The ends were cut back, 2 bases at V and 8 bases at J, with 9 bases in the middle. CDR3 sequence (DNA): TGTGCCAGCAGCTTATTTAACCGGGAAAAACTGTTTTTT. This translates into CASSLFNREKLFF.

Points on this clonotype: The germline gene is not matched at one end of the junction; a read error may be the cause. The genes are TRBV6-7 and TRBJ2-7; D is perhaps TRBD2 (6 bases). Judging by the DNA end, TRBJ2-5 fits better; the J call may be wrong. TRBV6-7 is filed as an ORF, its function uncertain. CDR3 length equals 15 residues. The CDR3 is CAGSYSTGGEGTQYF. In DNA form, the CDR3 reads TGTGCCGGCAGTTACTCGACGGGCGGGGAAGGGACCCAGTACTTC.

This clonotype was seen a handful of times. The V call is TRBV7-2, the J call TRBJ1-1, with D possibly being TRBD1 (5 bases). Trimming shortened V by 2 bases and J by 11 bases, and 18 bases separated the two germline ends. Germline V CDR1 and CDR2: SGHTA, FQGNSA. The CDR3 length is 14 residues. This CDR3 reads CASSLRGSSELAFF. CDR3 in DNA: TGTGCCAGCAGCTTAAGGGGCAGTAGTGAGTTGGCTTTCTTT. Full variable domain (outside the CDR3, taken from reference TRBV7-2 and TRBJ1-1): GAGVSQSPSNKVTEKGKDVELRCDPISGHTALYWYRQSLGQGLEFLIYFQGNSAPDKSGLPSDRFSAERTGGSVSTLTIQRTQQEDSAVYLCASSLRGSSELAFFGQGTRLTVV.